A selection of T cell receptor beta chains follows, all from one sample in a study of OX40 agonist ivuxolimab in advanced cancers. The data were produced by immunoSEQ multiplex PCR, yet TCRdb's version contains in-frame clones alone and is incomplete. The sample contains 15,000 to 20,000 clones, about 70% of which appear only once. This specimen was CD4+ or CD8+ T cells sorted from blood, taken in a trial of the OX40 agonist ivuxolimab. These receptor sequences come from an adult with an advanced solid tumor such as melanoma, head and neck, liver or kidney cancer. The CDR3 runs from the conserved cysteine through the conserved F or W. The D gene is left open where the match is weak. Part of the rows lack a size; the others show once, few, many or a class for expanded clones.

TRBJ2-7,NA,NA,TRBV5-6,CASSLEQSSYEQYF,TGTGCCAGCAGCTTGGAACAGTCCTCCTACGAGCAGTACTTC
TRBJ1-5,NA,once,TRBV5-5,CASSLGEGQPQHF,TGTGCCAGCAGCTTGGGGGAGGGTCAGCCCCAGCATTTT
TRBJ1-1,TRBD1,NA,TRBV13,CASSPGQGGSTEAFF,TGTGCCAGCAGCCCGGGACAGGGAGGGAGCACTGAAGCTTTCTTT
TRBJ2-2,NA,NA,TRBV2,CASHPGGELFF,TGTGCCAGCCACCCGGGCGGGGAGCTGTTTTTT
TRBJ1-1,NA,NA,TRBV4-1,CASSSGGAGTEAFF,TGCGCCAGCAGCAGTGGGGGCGCGGGAACTGAAGCTTTCTTT
TRBJ2-1,NA,NA,TRBV30,CACTLRGYRADEQFF,TGTGCCTGCACCCTGAGAGGGTATCGCGCCGATGAGCAGTTCTTC
TRBJ1-1,NA,NA,TRBV14,CASRGVGVSEAFF,TGTGCCAGCAGGGGCGTGGGGGTTTCTGAAGCTTTCTTT
TRBJ2-5,NA,NA,TRBV4-1,CASSQYGGQETQYF,TGCGCCAGCAGCCAATACGGGGGACAAGAGACCCAGTACTTC
TRBJ1-5,NA,once,TRBV9,CASSASGASNQPQHF,TGTGCCAGCAGCGCCTCAGGGGCTAGCAATCAGCCCCAGCATTTT
TRBJ2-7,NA,NA,TRBV11-2,CASSLDNEQYF,TGTGCCAGCAGCTTAGACAACGAGCAGTACTTC